This T cell receptor beta chain originates from a study of T cells in women clearing cervical HPV infection. Libraries were prepared by immunoSEQ multiplex PCR; TCRdb keeps only in-frame clonotypes and omits some of them. The sample holds some 30,000 clones. Prevalent HPV16 infections were excluded; only incident single HPV16 infections included. What was sequenced was blood buffy coat. The sequence derives from a woman between 18 and 69 years old with a cervical HPV16 infection that either progressed to CIN3+ or cleared (not recorded which).

CDR3 bases read: TGTGCCAGTAGTATAGATTCCTCCGCGGGGGGACCTACCTACAATGAG. This encodes CASSIDSSAGGPTYNE. The CDR3 in its entirety is CASSIDSSAGGPTYNEQFF. The chain links TRBV19 to TRBJ2-1; TRBD2 agrees at 8 bases. The DNA ends 3 residues before the CDR3 does, and the rest of the CDR3 is filled in from the germline J gene. The CDR3 extends over 19 amino acids. V lost 0 bases, J lost 2 bases, and 12 bases stayed unmatched. The germline gives CDR1 LNHDA, CDR2 SQIVND (reference sequence).